This paragraph covers one T cell receptor (beta chain) sequence. Its antigen remains unknown. This record comes from a study of cytomegalovirus exposure and HLA in healthy donors. Study-level results: The authors confirmed in vitro that a few CMV-associated chains were specific for CMV antigens. Reports indicated that the classifier achieved high specificity and sensitivity in diagnosing cytomegalovirus status.

The CDR3 covers 16 residues. J lost 6 bases, V lost 0 bases, and 8 bases had no gene match. The germline V gene encodes CDR1 WNHNN and CDR2 SYGVQD (reference sequence). It was with 60 Vbeta and 13 Jbeta primers that the PCR ran. Original handling: Later, an analysis found about 80 million unique TCR beta chains, and 8.5 million to 14 million of these were shared. Clones were read by immunoSEQ multiplex PCR, and TCRdb kept only the in-frame ones, dropping some. The D gene and trimming were derived from the DNA, and the V and J assignments and clone size from that table. Of about 140,000 clones detected, 78% appear once; the ten largest clones hold roughly 2.9%.

Sequenced input: PBMCs. The clonotype originates from a female donor in good health and CMV-seronegative. The chain employs TRBV10-1 and TRBJ2-1; 7 bases fit TRBD1. The CDR3 DNA reads TGCGCCAGCAGTGAGTCGTACAGGGGTCAGGGCAATGAGCAGTTCTTC. Residues: CASSESYRGQGNEQFF.